The clone carrying this TCR beta chain has a handful of counts. What it binds is not known. These data belong to a study of T cells in Graves' hyperthyroidism and ophthalmopathy. Whole-study results and caveats: A model of 13 V-J features distinguished ophthalmopathy from stable hyperthyroidism.

It was RNA transcripts that yielded the amplified TCR beta CDR3 regions. With the HTBI primer set, the TCR CDR3 went through a first round of RT-PCR. TCRdb used MiXCR to reprocess the multiplex PCR reads, holding one entry per CDR3 protein. The data contain 600,000 or so distinct CDR3 sequences, about 16% of them seen just once; the ten biggest clones take up around 4%. Patients counted as stable if ophthalmopathy did not develop within 18 months. Any patient presenting with uncontrolled infection, other autoimmune disease, pregnancy or lactation was left out. Each 10 ml fresh peripheral blood draw supplied the PBMCs. Trimming pared 3 bases from V and 9 bases from J, leaving 9 bases between. The germline CDR1 and CDR2 sequences are LNHDA and SQIVND (reference sequence). This CDR3 is built from 12 residues.

The specimen was blood. The chain recombines TRBV19 with TRBJ2-1; TRBD2 might be the D (6 bases). The TCR originated in a woman aged 30 to 39 with Graves' hyperthyroidism. This CDR3 reads CASSIGLLEQFF. The CDR3 DNA follows: TGTGCCAGTAGTATCGGACTACTTGAGCAGTTCTTC. Full variable domain (outside the CDR3, taken from reference TRBV19 and TRBJ2-1): DGGITQSPKYLFRKEGQNVTLSCEQNLNHDAMYWYRQDPGQGLRLIYYSQIVNDFQKGDIAEGYSVSREKKESFPLTVTSAQKNPTAFYLCASSIGLLEQFFGPGTRLTVL.